The 30 T cell receptor beta chains in this list originate from one sample, sequenced in a study of cytomegalovirus exposure and HLA in healthy donors. Repertoires were generated with immunoSEQ multiplex PCR, while TCRdb's copy carries only in-frame clones and drops some. The sample records about 330,000 clones, about 90% being singletons. Sequencing was performed on PBMCs. These receptors all come from a woman aged 30 to 39 in good health and CMV-seropositive.

This clone was counted once. The V call is TRBV11-3, the J call TRBJ2-1, with TRBD2 identical over 10 bases. From germline, CDR1 is SGHNT and CDR2 YENEEA. With 1 base clipped from V and 8 bases from J, the junction kept 11 bases outside the gene matches. The CDR3 has 17 residues. CDR3 residues: CASSLGLLAGPRDEQFF. Here the CDR3 DNA reads TGTGCCAGCAGCTTAGGCCTACTAGCGGGGCCCCGGGATGAGCAGTTCTTC.

This chain connects TRBV28 to TRBJ2-1; TRBD1 matches 8 bases. CDR1 and CDR2 (germline): MDHEN, SYDVKM. This CDR3 comprises 16 residues. V lost 3 bases to trimming and J lost 9 bases; unmatched junction nucleotides: 13. The CDR3 DNA follows: TGTGCCAGCAGTTTGTTCCCAGGGGGCGACTTGGGTGAGCAGTTCTTC. This sequence encodes CASSLFPGGDLGEQFF.

In its sample, this clone was seen a few times. The genes are TRBV4-3 and TRBJ1-2; 10 bases fit TRBD1. The V gene's germline CDR1 is LGHNA and CDR2 YSLEER. The CDR3 is 15 amino acids. The V and J ends lost 1 base and 8 bases, in that order; junction bases with no gene match: 7. CDR3 DNA sequence: TGCGCCAGCAGCCAAGGGACAGGGGGGTTAGAGGGCTACACCTTC. Protein sequence: CASSQGTGGLEGYTF.

The chain is built from TRBV6-5 and TRBJ1-1; perhaps TRBD1 as D (6 bases). CDR3 size: 12 residues. Deletions cut 8 bases from V and 1 base from J, with 8 bases between. CDR1 is MNHEY and CDR2 is SVGAGI in the germline V gene. CDR3 region: CASARGNTEAFF. CDR3 sequence (DNA): TGTGCCAGCGCCAGGGGGAACACTGAAGCTTTCTTT.

The rearrangement uses TRBV7-7 and TRBJ2-5; 9 bases are a match to TRBD2. In germline, CDR1 is SSHAT, CDR2 FNYEAQ (reference sequence). The J segment lost 4 bases and the V segment lost 4 bases, leaving 10 bases of the junction unmatched. The CDR3 is made up of 16 amino acids. The CDR3 loop reads CASSSGGGAGGETQYF. Here the CDR3 DNA reads TGTGCCAGCAGCTCGGGGGGGGGAGCGGGAGGAGAGACCCAGTACTTC.

This clone showed up just a few times. The chain uses TRBV7-9 and TRBJ2-5, with 13 bases identical to TRBD2. Per the germline V gene, CDR1 is SEHNR and CDR2 is FQNEAQ (reference sequence). CDR3 length: 16 residues. With V trimmed by 1 base and J by 5 bases, 4 bases remained unmatched. The CDR3 bases are TGTGCCAGCAGCTTAGGACTAGCGGGAGGTCCGGAGACCCAGTACTTC. It yields the protein CASSLGLAGGPETQYF.

The V and J genes are TRBV5-4 and TRBJ2-1; D gene unclear. Trimming pared 2 bases from V and 4 bases from J, leaving 13 bases between. The CDR3 totals 15 residues. Germline V CDR1 and CDR2: SGHNT, YYREEE (reference sequence). This CDR3 reads CASSFGQPVYNEQFF. In DNA form, the CDR3 reads TGTGCCAGCAGCTTCGGGCAGCCAGTATACAATGAGCAGTTCTTC. The complete variable domain, with remaining parts taken from reference TRBV5-4 and TRBJ2-1, reads ETGVTQSPTHLIKTRGQQVTLRCSSQSGHNTVSWYQQALGQGPQFIFQYYREEENGRGNFPPRFSGLQFPNYSSELNVNALELDDSALYLCASSFGQPVYNEQFFGPGTRLTVL.

The chain carries TRBV7-8 and TRBJ2-7, with D maybe TRBD2 (6 bases). The CDR3 loop spans 16 amino acids. The germline CDR1 and CDR2 sequences are SGHVS and FQNEAQ. V was clipped by 5 bases and J by 0 bases, with 17 bases between them. The DNA for the CDR3 is TGTGCCAGCAGCATGATGGTCGGGGGAGGCTCCTACGAGCAGTACTTC. It yields the protein CASSMMVGGGSYEQYF. The variable domain in full, with the rest retrieved from reference TRBV7-8 and TRBJ2-7, is GAGVSQSPRYKVAKRGQDVALRCDPISGHVSLFWYQQALGQGPEFLTYFQNEAQLDKSGLPSDRFFAERPEGSVSTLKIQRTQQEDSAVYLCASSMMVGGGSYEQYFGPGTRLTVT.

The chain has TRBV7-6 and TRBJ2-1, with D possibly matching TRBD1 (5 bases). Germline V lookup: CDR1 SGHVS, CDR2 FNYEAQ. The germline V and J ends were trimmed by 2 bases and 7 bases, with 18 bases remaining between them. The CDR3 is made up of 16 amino acids. CDR3 amino acids: CASSLRAGRLPNEQFF. The DNA for the CDR3 is TGTGCCAGCAGCTTAAGGGCAGGGCGACTTCCGAATGAGCAGTTCTTC.

The chain employs TRBV5-6 and TRBJ1-5; a possible D gene is TRBD1 (6 bases). CDR3 length equals 15 residues. Germline CDR1 and CDR2: SGHDT and YYEEEE. V lost 4 bases and J 4 bases, leaving 15 bases between the germline ends. The CDR3 sequence is CASSPAGGLNQPQHF. CDR3 bases: TGTGCCAGCAGCCCGGCGGGGGGGCTTAATCAGCCCCAGCATTTT.

The chain is built from TRBV27 and TRBJ2-7, with TRBD2 matching 10 bases. J gave up 2 bases and V 5 bases, and 6 bases lay outside the gene matches. Germline CDR1 reads MNHEY; CDR2 reads SMNVEV (reference sequence). The CDR3 is made up of 15 amino acids. The CDR3 loop reads CASSEGLAETYEQYF. The CDR3 nucleotides read TGTGCCAGCAGTGAAGGACTAGCGGAAACCTACGAGCAGTACTTC.

The chain couples TRBV9 to TRBJ2-3; D unresolved. The V end lost 0 bases, the J end lost 4 bases, and 12 bases lay between the germline ends. This CDR3 region has 15 residues. Germline V gene sequence: CDR1 SGDLS, CDR2 YYNGEE. As DNA, the CDR3 is TGTGCCAGCAGCGTAGCGTCGCGTCCCCCAGATACGCAGTATTTT. Its protein product is CASSVASRPPDTQYF.

The CDR3 loop is CSVEDGGGRNTEAFF. DNA of the CDR3: TGCAGCGTTGAAGATGGGGGGGGTAGGAACACTGAAGCTTTCTTT. The rearrangement joins TRBV29-1 to TRBJ1-1; D might be TRBD1 (5 bases). Per the germline V gene, CDR1 is SQVTM and CDR2 is ANQGSEA. The V end was cut by 0 bases, the J end by 1 base, with 12 bases between. The CDR3 is made up of 15 amino acids.

The chain has TRBV2 and TRBJ1-5, with D perhaps TRBD1 (5 bases). CDR1 and CDR2 from the germline V gene are SNHLY and FYNNEI. V was cut by 0 bases and J by 0 bases, with 12 bases left in between. The CDR3 consists of 17 residues. The CDR3 DNA is TGTGCCAGCAGTGAAGCGCGTGGGGGGTCTAGCAATCAGCCCCAGCATTTT. Translation gives CASSEARGGSSNQPQHF.

The gene calls are TRBV5-1 and TRBJ1-5; the D gene is possibly TRBD1 (5 bases). Germline V gene sequence: CDR1 SGHRS, CDR2 YFSETQ. Trimming pared 5 bases from V and 2 bases from J, leaving 11 bases between. The CDR3 is 14 residues long. The CDR3 spells CASSFTGGNQPQHF. In DNA, the CDR3 is TGCGCCAGCAGTTTTACAGGCGGCAATCAGCCCCAGCATTTT.

The chain uses TRBV30 and TRBJ1-2; no firm D call. Germline V gene data show CDR1 as GTSNPN and CDR2 as SVGIG (reference sequence). V lost 4 bases and J 4 bases, leaving 19 bases between the germline ends. The CDR3 runs 15 residues. The CDR3 DNA reads TGTGCCTGGACGGACGAACAACACGGTCTCTATGGCTACACCTTC. Protein product: CAWTDEQHGLYGYTF.

The chain is built from TRBV9 and TRBJ2-7; TRBD2 is a possible D gene (6 bases). This CDR3 is 13 amino acids long. Trimming stripped 1 base from V and 3 bases from J, with 8 bases between. Germline V lookup: CDR1 SGDLS, CDR2 YYNGEE. DNA for the CDR3: TGTGCCAGCAGCGTAAGTAGCGGCTACGAGCAGTACTTC. Residues: CASSVSSGYEQYF.

The gene calls are TRBV25-1 and TRBJ1-3, with a tentative D call TRBD1 (6 bases). Trimming pared 2 bases from V and 2 bases from J, leaving 19 bases between. This CDR3 contains 18 residues. Germline lookup yields CDR1 MGHDK and CDR2 SYGVNS. CDR3 sequence (DNA): TGTGCCAGCAGTGAAGGCCCTAGGGTAGACAGGACTGGAAACACCATATATTTT. Translated, it gives CASSEGPRVDRTGNTIYF.

The chain links TRBV5-6 to TRBJ2-6, with unresolved D. Germline CDR1 reads SGHDT; CDR2 reads YYEEEE. Trimming took 3 bases from V and 0 from J, leaving 10 bases between them. This CDR3 region has 16 residues. The CDR3 nucleotides read TGTGCCAGCAGCTACCGACGGTTCTCTGGGGCCAACGTCCTGACTTTC. It codes for CASSYRRFSGANVLTF.

This clone was picked up a small number of times. The rearrangement uses TRBV4-2 and TRBJ2-7, with D unresolved. The V and J ends lost 6 bases and 5 bases respectively, with 8 bases between them. The CDR3 is 11 residues long. The germline gives CDR1 LGHNA, CDR2 YNFKEQ. For the CDR3, the DNA is TGTGCCAGCAGGATGGGCCACGAGCAGTACTTC. It is translated as CASRMGHEQYF.

CDR3 amino acids: CASSPREGRGTLHF. CDR3 sequence (DNA): TGTGCCAGCTCACCACGGGAGGGAAGAGGTACCCTCCACTTT. This chain links TRBV18 with TRBJ1-6; D is undetermined. V was shortened by 1 base and J by 14 bases, with 15 bases between the two germline ends. Germline assignment: CDR1 KGHSH and CDR2 LQKENI. The CDR3 has 14 amino acids.

The chain couples TRBV5-6 to TRBJ2-1; the D gene is possibly TRBD2 (5 bases). This CDR3 has 15 residues. Trimming removed 4 bases from V and 12 bases from J, with 23 bases in between. Germline V lookup: CDR1 SGHDT, CDR2 YYEEEE. The DNA of the CDR3 is TGTGCCAGCAGCCCCCGGGCCCTTGGTACCGAGGGGCAGTTCTTC. Translating it yields CASSPRALGTEGQFF.

This rearrangement joins TRBV18 to TRBJ2-2; D possibly corresponds to TRBD1 (6 bases). Trimming cost V 3 bases and J 2 bases, with 10 bases left between them. The CDR3 covers 15 residues. Germline V gene sequence: CDR1 KGHSH, CDR2 LQKENI. The CDR3 DNA follows: TGTGCCAGCTCACCGAAACAGGGAAACACCGGGGAGCTGTTTTTT. It encodes CASSPKQGNTGELFF.

This clone was recorded a few times. The sample carries other DNA sequences with the same CDR3. The chain recombines TRBV28 with TRBJ2-5; tentative D call: TRBD2 (6 bases). Germline values: CDR1 MDHEN, CDR2 SYDVKM. Trimming stripped 3 bases from V and 2 bases from J, with 10 bases between. CDR3 size: 14 residues. CDR3 sequence: CASSLAGIQETQYF. The CDR3 DNA sequence: TGTGCCAGCAGTTTGGCGGGGATACAAGAGACCCAGTACTTC. Drawing the rest from reference TRBV28 and TRBJ2-5, the complete variable domain is DVKVTQSSRYLVKRTGEKVFLECVQDMDHENMFWYRQDPGLGLRLIYFSYDVKMKEKGDIPEGYSVSREKKERFSLILESASTNQTSMYLCASSLAGIQETQYFGPGTRLLVL.

The chain employs TRBV29-1 and TRBJ2-7, with D tentatively TRBD1 (6 bases). Germline lookup yields CDR1 SQVTM and CDR2 ANQGSEA. V was clipped by 7 bases and J by 2 bases, with 18 bases between them. The CDR3 extends over 14 amino acids. The CDR3 spells CSASVTGRTYEQYF. For the CDR3, the DNA is TGCAGCGCATCAGTGACAGGCAGGACCTACGAGCAGTACTTC.

This CDR3 is CSVEDSPWPGNTIYF. The CDR3 nucleotides read TGCAGCGTTGAAGATAGCCCCTGGCCTGGAAACACCATATATTTT. The rearrangement links TRBV29-1 to TRBJ1-3; no firm D call. Germline V gene lookup returns CDR1 SQVTM and CDR2 ANQGSEA. The CDR3 has 15 amino acids. Trimming removed 0 bases at V and 2 bases at J, with 11 bases between. Looking up the rest from reference TRBV29-1 and TRBJ1-3 gives the full variable domain: SAVISQKPSRDICQRGTSLTIQCQVDSQVTMMFWYRQQPGQSLTLIATANQGSEATYESGFVIDKFPISRPNLTFSTLTVSNMSPEDSSIYLCSVEDSPWPGNTIYFGEGSWLTVV.

CDR3 in DNA: TGTGCCAGCAGCGCGCAGGGGGCTGGCTACACCTTC. The encoded protein is CASSAQGAGYTF. V is TRBV9 and J is TRBJ1-2, with 8 positions matching TRBD1. V trimming: 3 bases; J trimming: 7 bases; junction bases outside the gene matches: 2. In germline, CDR1 is SGDLS, CDR2 YYNGEE. This CDR3 has 12 amino acids.

The chain has TRBV4-3 and TRBJ2-7; D is unclear. Germline-derived CDR1 and CDR2 are LGHNA and YSLEER. The CDR3 has 15 amino acids. V was cut by 0 bases and J by 2 bases, with 11 bases left in between. CDR3 nucleotides: TGCGCCAGCAGCCAAGATCTTGCCGGAACCTACGAGCAGTACTTC. Encoded protein: CASSQDLAGTYEQYF.

The rearrangement links TRBV28 to TRBJ1-4, with 8 bases matching TRBD1. Germline V gene sequence: CDR1 MDHEN, CDR2 SYDVKM. The CDR3 spans 15 residues. With V trimmed by 6 bases and J by 7 bases, 10 bases remained unmatched. CDR3 protein: CASRSSRGRGEKLFF. As DNA, the CDR3 is TGTGCCAGCAGGTCTAGCAGGGGGCGCGGTGAAAAACTGTTTTTT.

The chain recombines TRBV7-3 with TRBJ2-1; a possible D gene is TRBD2 (6 bases). Germline V gives CDR1 SGHTA, CDR2 FQGTGA. This CDR3 spans 13 amino acids. The V end lost 2 bases, the J end lost 7 bases, and 9 bases lay between the germline ends. The CDR3 nucleotides read TGTGCCAGCAGCTTAGGCGGGGCAAATGAGCAGTTCTTC. It encodes CASSLGGANEQFF.